This passage covers 22 T cell receptor beta chains from one sample sequenced in a study of blood T cell repertoires in COVID-19. The protocol was immunoSEQ multiplex PCR, while the TCRdb copy is restricted to in-frame clones and leaves out a portion. The profile covers 50,000 to 65,000 clones, with around 83% appearing a single time and 16% taken by the ten largest. What was sequenced was peripheral blood. These receptors were obtained from a human donor in a cohort sampled during active COVID-19.

J is TRBJ2-1 and V is TRBV21-1; the table's D call of TRBD2 was not tested on the DNA. TRBV21-1 is a known pseudogene. This CDR3 is 13 amino acids long. The CDR3 spells CARVAEGYNEQFF. CDR3 bases: TGTGCCAGGGTAGCAGAGGGCTACAATGAGCAGTTCTTC.

The J gene is TRBJ2-1, the V gene TRBV9; D may be TRBD2 (5 bases). The germline V gene encodes CDR1 SGDLS and CDR2 YYNGEE. Trimming took off 0 bases at V and 7 bases at J, with 14 bases between the two ends. This CDR3 contains 15 residues. For the CDR3, the DNA is TGTGCCAGCAGCGTAGTAGCGCTCAGGTATAATGAGCAGTTCTTC. Translating it yields CASSVVALRYNEQFF.

The CDR3 sequence: CALRNSHNQPQHF. In nucleotides, the CDR3 is TGTGCCTTGAGGAACAGTCACAATCAGCCCCAGCATTTT. V gene TRBV30 combines with J gene TRBJ1-5; D not resolved. V lost 7 bases, J lost 3 bases, and 13 bases lay in between. This CDR3 region has 13 residues. CDR1 and CDR2 from the germline V gene are GTSNPN and SVGIG (reference sequence).

The chain joins TRBV12-3 or TRBV12-4 to TRBJ2-2; D unresolved. CDR3 length: 13 amino acids. The V end lost 3 bases, the J end lost 8 bases, and 10 bases lay between the germline ends. The chain's CDR3 is CASSFSGRGELFF. The CDR3 region has the DNA TGTGCCAGCAGTTTCTCGGGTCGGGGGGAGCTGTTTTTT.

The rearrangement joins TRBV5-1 to TRBJ1-2; 7 bases are a match to TRBD1. This CDR3 spans 16 amino acids. Germline CDR1 and CDR2: SGHRS and YFSETQ. V trimming: 8 bases; J trimming: 0 bases; junction bases outside the gene matches: 13. The CDR3 protein is CARPPGQRRANYGYTF. For the CDR3, the DNA is TGCGCCAGACCCCCGGGACAGAGGAGAGCTAACTATGGCTACACCTTC.

CDR3 sequence: CASTTIYNEKLFF. CDR3 DNA: TGTGCCAGTACAACTATCTATAATGAAAAACTGTTTTTT. The chain joins TRBV19 to TRBJ1-4, with D hard to call. The germline V gene has CDR1 LNHDA and CDR2 SQIVND (reference sequence). The germline V and J ends were trimmed by 7 bases and 4 bases, with 10 bases remaining between them. The CDR3 loop spans 13 amino acids.

The rearrangement joins TRBV2 to TRBJ2-3; 7 bases fit TRBD2. After removal of 4 bases from V and 5 bases from J, the junction contained 6 bases not matched to a gene. This CDR3 has 14 amino acids. CDR1 is SNHLY and CDR2 is FYNNEI in the germline V gene. The CDR3 is CASSVAGVVDTQYF. CDR3 bases: TGTGCCAGCAGTGTTGCGGGAGTGGTAGATACGCAGTATTTT.

The chain couples TRBV7-2 to TRBJ1-5; D perhaps matches TRBD1 (5 bases). The CDR3 totals 15 residues. V lost 4 bases and J lost 2, with 12 bases in between. The germline V gene encodes CDR1 SGHTA and CDR2 FQGNSA. The CDR3 reads CASSWGPGGNQPQHF. As DNA, the CDR3 is TGTGCCAGCAGCTGGGGCCCGGGGGGCAATCAGCCCCAGCATTTT. Complete variable domain (other parts from reference TRBV7-2 and TRBJ1-5): GAGVSQSPSNKVTEKGKDVELRCDPISGHTALYWYRQSLGQGLEFLIYFQGNSAPDKSGLPSDRFSAERTGGSVSTLTIQRTQQEDSAVYLCASSWGPGGNQPQHFGDGTRLSIL.

This clone came up once. The chain couples TRBV18 to TRBJ1-4; D perhaps matches TRBD1 (5 bases). This CDR3 is 16 amino acids long. Trimming took 2 bases from V and 8 from J, leaving 18 bases between them. Germline V gene data show CDR1 as KGHSH and CDR2 as LQKENI. The chain's CDR3 is CASSPRQGGEGEKLFF. CDR3 nucleotides: TGTGCCAGCTCACCAAGGCAGGGCGGTGAAGGAGAAAAACTGTTTTTT. Full variable domain (missing parts from reference TRBV18 and TRBJ1-4): NAGVMQNPRHLVRRRGQEARLRCSPMKGHSHVYWYRQLPEEGLKFMVYLQKENIIDESGMPKERFSAEFPKEGPSILRIQQVVRGDSAAYFCASSPRQGGEGEKLFFGSGTQLSVL.

This clone was counted a few times. The genes are TRBV5-1 and TRBJ1-5; D is perhaps TRBD1 (5 bases). The germline V gene encodes CDR1 SGHRS and CDR2 YFSETQ. Between the trimmed V and J ends, which lost 4 bases and 5 bases, there was a span of 13 bases. There are 14 residues in the CDR3. CDR3: CASSPGGVDQPQHF. CDR3 in DNA: TGCGCCAGCAGCCCGGGAGGGGTCGATCAGCCCCAGCATTTT.

This chain uses TRBV9 with TRBJ1-1; D gene ambiguous. This CDR3 is 15 amino acids long. Trimming removed 0 bases at V and 5 bases at J, with 14 bases between. CDR1 is SGDLS and CDR2 is YYNGEE in the germline V gene. The CDR3 DNA reads TGTGCCAGCAGCGTAGCCCTAGGGCCGGGAACTGAAGCTTTCTTT. Amino acid sequence: CASSVALGPGTEAFF.

This chain links TRBV5-1 with TRBJ2-2; D unclear. This CDR3 is built from 15 residues. The V end was cut by 0 bases, the J end by 1 base, with 7 bases between. From germline, CDR1 is SGHRS and CDR2 YFSETQ. The CDR3: CASSLELRNTGELFF. The CDR3 DNA sequence: TGCGCCAGCAGCTTGGAACTCCGGAACACCGGGGAGCTGTTTTTT. Full variable domain (missing parts from reference TRBV5-1 and TRBJ2-2): KAGVTQTPRYLIKTRGQQVTLSCSPISGHRSVSWYQQTPGQGLQFLFEYFSETQRNKGNFPGRFSGRQFSNSRSEMNVSTLELGDSALYLCASSLELRNTGELFFGEGSRLTVL.

The chain is built from TRBV6-1 and TRBJ2-7; TRBD2 is a possible D gene (5 bases). The ends were cut back, 3 bases at V and 3 bases at J, with 15 bases in the middle. This CDR3 comprises 15 residues. Germline CDR1 and CDR2: MNHNS and SASEGT. The CDR3 loop reads CASSDSLSGIYEQYF. For the CDR3, the DNA is TGTGCCAGCAGTGACTCTTTATCGGGAATCTACGAGCAGTACTTC.

CDR3 in DNA: TGTGCCACCAGCTCTCAGAATCAGGCTGCCTACGAGCAGTACTTC. Its translation: CATSSQNQAAYEQYF. This chain links TRBV15 with TRBJ2-7; D gene unclear. The V gene lost 5 bases and the J gene lost 2 bases, with 16 bases spanning the gap. This CDR3 is 15 amino acids long. Germline V gives CDR1 LNHNV, CDR2 YYDKDF (reference sequence).

The V gene is TRBV7-9, the J gene TRBJ2-7, with 10 bases aligning to TRBD1. V shed 0 bases and J 4 bases; nucleotides not matched to a gene: 3. Germline V gene sequence: CDR1 SEHNR, CDR2 FQNEAQ (reference sequence). CDR3 length: 15 amino acids. CDR3 coding DNA: TGTGCCAGCAGCTTAGCGACAGGGGGCAGGTACGAGCAGTACTTC. Translation gives CASSLATGGRYEQYF.

The chain combines TRBV6-5 with TRBJ1-1; D remains unclear. The CDR3 is 14 amino acids. Germline CDR1 is MNHEY and CDR2 is SVGAGI. Trimming took 7 bases from V and 4 from J, leaving 16 bases between them. CDR3 DNA: TGTGCCAGCAAACTAGACCCGCTGGGCACTGAAGCTTTCTTT. Translating it yields CASKLDPLGTEAFF.

The chain combines TRBV3-1 (or the pseudogene TRBV3-2) with TRBJ1-1; a possible D gene is TRBD1 (5 bases). The V gene's germline CDR1 is LGHDT and CDR2 YNNKEL (reference sequence). The CDR3 spans 14 residues. V was clipped by 5 bases and J by 5 bases, with 15 bases between them. CDR3 DNA: TGTGCCAGCAGCACCTCGGACAAAGTTACTGAAGCTTTCTTT. This sequence encodes CASSTSDKVTEAFF.

The V call is TRBV5-1, the J call TRBJ2-5; a possible D gene is TRBD1 (7 bases). The length of the CDR3 is 16 residues. V was trimmed by 1 base and J by 2 bases, leaving 15 bases between them. CDR1 is SGHRS and CDR2 is YFSETQ in the germline V gene. Here the CDR3 reads CASSLIPGGTQETQYF. The DNA of the CDR3 is TGCGCCAGCAGCTTGATTCCAGGGGGGACTCAAGAGACCCAGTACTTC.

This rearrangement joins TRBV5-1 to TRBJ1-4; 8 bases are shared with TRBD1. The J segment lost 8 bases and the V segment lost 4 bases, leaving 7 bases of the junction unmatched. CDR1 and CDR2 (germline): SGHRS, YFSETQ. The CDR3 sequence is 14 residues long. The CDR3 nucleotides are TGCGCCAGCAGCCCAGGACAGGGCAGGGAAAAACTGTTTTTT. Translating it yields CASSPGQGREKLFF.

This rearrangement joins TRBV7-2 to TRBJ2-7, with TRBD1 matching 10 bases. Per germline, CDR1 SGHTA and CDR2 FQGNSA. CDR3 length: 15 residues. Trimming at V came to 6 bases and at J to 3 bases, leaving 8 bases not matched to a gene. The CDR3 DNA is TGTGCCAGCAGGGTCGGGACAGGGGCCTTCTACGAGCAGTACTTC. Translation gives CASRVGTGAFYEQYF.

This chain connects TRBV29-1 to TRBJ1-5; D unclear. Trimming took off 4 bases at V and 9 bases at J, with 19 bases between the two ends. There are 14 residues in the CDR3. Germline values: CDR1 SQVTM, CDR2 ANQGSEA. This CDR3 reads CSVVLSEARGPQHF. Here the CDR3 DNA reads TGCAGCGTTGTGTTGAGTGAGGCCCGGGGGCCCCAGCATTTT.

The chain is built from TRBV19 and TRBJ1-6; 8 nucleotides match TRBD1. The CDR3 runs 16 residues. Germline CDR1 LNHDA, CDR2 SQIVND (reference sequence). V lost 3 bases and J lost 5; bases outside the gene matches: 6. This CDR3 is CASSMLDRADNSPLHF. The CDR3, as DNA: TGTGCCAGTAGTATGTTGGACAGGGCAGATAATTCACCCCTCCACTTT.